This section outlines one T cell receptor (beta chain) sequence together with its context. What it binds is unknown. The entry originates in a study of cytomegalovirus exposure and HLA in healthy donors. Study-level background: Out of a few hundred genotyped donors, about 84% belonged to the Caucasian-associated ancestry cluster. Study-level points and caveats: A classifier reportedly called cytomegalovirus status with high sensitivity and specificity. Earlier analysis yielded a pattern in which most TCR beta V segments were productive about 87% or about 30% of the time.

PCR employed 60 Vbeta and 13 Jbeta primers. The data were produced by immunoSEQ multiplex PCR, yet TCRdb's version contains in-frame clones alone and is incomplete. This sample yields around 180,000 clones, of which approximately 71% are seen a single time; about 1.6% belongs to the top ten. The CDR3 spans 14 residues. The germline V gene encodes CDR1 SGHTA and CDR2 FQGTGA. The V gene end was trimmed by 4 bases and the J gene end by 4 bases; junction bases not matched to a gene: 3. The sequenced sample was PBMCs. This rearrangement joins TRBV7-3 to TRBJ2-3, with 9 bases that match TRBD1. The TCR originated in a girl between 5 and 17 years old in good health and CMV-seronegative. The CDR3 bases are TGTGCCAGCAGCTCGACAGGGGGGGCAGATACGCAGTATTTT. Protein sequence: CASSSTGGADTQYF. Combining the CDR3 with reference TRBV7-3 and TRBJ2-3 gives the whole variable domain GAGVSQTPSNKVTEKGKYVELRCDPISGHTALYWYRQSLGQGPEFLIYFQGTGAADDSGLPNDRFFAVRPEGSVSTLKIQRTERGDSAVYLCASSSTGGADTQYFGPGTRLTVL.